Below are 8 T cell receptor beta chains sequenced from a single sample in a study of blood T cell repertoires in COVID-19. Generated by immunoSEQ multiplex PCR, the TCRdb table keeps only in-frame clones and is missing some. Of 70,000 to 95,000 clones listed, 89% are singletons. Source material: peripheral blood. Receptors originate from a man aged 45-65 years with COVID-19, enrolled during active disease.

The chain employs TRBV9 and TRBJ2-7; 9 nucleotides line up with TRBD1. The CDR3 is made up of 14 amino acids. J gave up 5 bases and V 3 bases, and 6 bases lay outside the gene matches. Germline V gene lookup returns CDR1 SGDLS and CDR2 YYNGEE. As DNA, the CDR3 is TGTGCCAGCAGCGCAGGACAGGGGAGGAACGAGCAGTACTTC. It translates to CASSAGQGRNEQYF.

This chain joins TRBV4-2 and TRBJ2-5; a possible D gene is TRBD2 (5 bases). Germline assignment: CDR1 LGHNA and CDR2 YNFKEQ. This CDR3 has 14 residues. V shed 1 base and J shed 5 bases, with 11 bases lying between them. In nucleotides, the CDR3 is TGTGCCAGCAGCCAAGGTCCGAGGGAGGAGACCCAGTACTTC. It encodes CASSQGPREETQYF.

This chain links TRBV5-4 with TRBJ1-2, with D unresolved. Trimming took 0 bases from V and 0 from J, leaving 6 bases between them. Germline loops: CDR1 SGHNT, CDR2 YYREEE (reference sequence). The CDR3 consists of 14 residues. The CDR3 region has the DNA TGTGCCAGCAGCTTGGAAGCGGCTAACTATGGCTACACCTTC. It is translated as CASSLEAANYGYTF.

J is TRBJ1-4 and V is TRBV2, with 7 bases fitting TRBD1. The germline gives CDR1 SNHLY, CDR2 FYNNEI. CDR3 length: 12 amino acids. The V gene end was trimmed by 9 bases and the J gene end by 2 bases; junction bases not matched to a gene: 0. The CDR3 is CARQGTNEKLFF. CDR3 nucleotide sequence: TGTGCCAGACAGGGGACTAATGAAAAACTGTTTTTT.

This sequence joins TRBV12-3 or TRBV12-4 and TRBJ1-1, with 9 bases identical to TRBD1. The CDR3 is 13 amino acids. After removal of 8 bases from V and 4 bases from J, the junction contained 5 bases not matched to a gene. CDR3 DNA: TGTGCCAGCCGGGACAGGGCTTCCACTGAAGCTTTCTTT. Its protein is CASRDRASTEAFF.

The J gene is TRBJ2-7, the V gene TRBV7-9; 8 bases align to TRBD1. The junction had 9 bases not matched to a gene; V was cut back by 3 bases and J by 5 bases. CDR1 is SEHNR, CDR2 FQNEAQ, per germline (reference sequence). The CDR3 has 15 amino acids. The CDR3 protein is CASSFKDRAKHEQYF. CDR3 DNA sequence: TGTGCCAGCAGCTTTAAGGACAGGGCTAAACACGAGCAGTACTTC.

The chain uses TRBV4-1 and TRBJ1-1; TRBD1 is a possible D gene (6 bases). With 0 bases removed from V and 6 bases from J, the gap between germline ends came to 14 bases. The CDR3 runs to 15 residues. Germline lookup yields CDR1 MGHRA and CDR2 YSYEKL. The CDR3 DNA follows: TGCGCCAGCAGCCAAGAGCCCAGGGGTCTTTCTGAAGCTTTCTTT. This sequence encodes CASSQEPRGLSEAFF.

V usage is TRBV7-9 and J usage is TRBJ1-2, with TRBD1 identical over 7 bases. V shed 3 bases, J shed 2 bases, and the junction held 9 bases outside the gene matches. Germline CDR1 is SEHNR and CDR2 is FQNEAQ (reference sequence). This CDR3 region has 16 residues. CDR3 amino acids: CASSFSGTVGNYGYTF. DNA for the CDR3: TGTGCCAGCAGCTTTTCCGGGACAGTGGGGAACTATGGCTACACCTTC.